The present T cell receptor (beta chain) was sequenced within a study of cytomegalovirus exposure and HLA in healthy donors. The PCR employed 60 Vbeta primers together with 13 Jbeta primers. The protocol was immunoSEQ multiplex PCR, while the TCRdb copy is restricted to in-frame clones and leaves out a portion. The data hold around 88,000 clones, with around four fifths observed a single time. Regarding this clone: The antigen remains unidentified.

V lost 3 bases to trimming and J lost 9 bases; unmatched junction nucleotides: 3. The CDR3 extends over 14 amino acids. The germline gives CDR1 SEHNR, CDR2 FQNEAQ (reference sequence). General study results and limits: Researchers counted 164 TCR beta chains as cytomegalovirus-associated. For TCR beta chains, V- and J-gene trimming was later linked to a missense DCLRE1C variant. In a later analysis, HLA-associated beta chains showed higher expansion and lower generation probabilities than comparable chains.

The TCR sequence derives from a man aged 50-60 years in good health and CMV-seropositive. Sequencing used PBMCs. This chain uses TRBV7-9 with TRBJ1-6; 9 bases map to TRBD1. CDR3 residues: CASSLGTGTSPLHF. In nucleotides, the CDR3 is TGTGCCAGCAGCTTGGGGACAGGGACTTCACCCCTCCACTTT.